The clone carrying this TCR beta chain showed up just once. Its specificity is unknown. This CDR3 is 13 amino acids long. The V gene lost 2 bases and the J gene lost 2 bases, with 3 bases spanning the gap. Germline CDR1 and CDR2: MNHNY and SVGAGI (reference sequence). These data belong to a study of cytotoxic CD8 clonotypes in ibrutinib-treated CLL. The overall study: The samples contained 255,043 productive templates on average. They also contained an average of around 94,000 productive rearrangements.

General study findings and limits: Public clonotypes were seen rarely and were contracted or stable on treatment. T-cell clonality at baseline went above that of age-matched healthy donors and rose and fell with circulating CD8+ T-cell counts.

Some clones are missing from TCRdb's copy, which holds only in-frame ones; the method was immunoSEQ multiplex PCR. Of about 250,000 clones in the sample, roughly 70% were seen once. This rearrangement joins TRBV6-6 to TRBJ2-2; D unclear. The sequence derives from a human donor with chronic lymphocytic leukemia. The sample in question was PBMCs, obtained after 24 months of ibrutinib treatment. This chain's CDR3 is CASSYHNTGELFF. DNA of the CDR3: TGTGCCAGCAGTTACCACAACACCGGGGAGCTGTTTTTT.